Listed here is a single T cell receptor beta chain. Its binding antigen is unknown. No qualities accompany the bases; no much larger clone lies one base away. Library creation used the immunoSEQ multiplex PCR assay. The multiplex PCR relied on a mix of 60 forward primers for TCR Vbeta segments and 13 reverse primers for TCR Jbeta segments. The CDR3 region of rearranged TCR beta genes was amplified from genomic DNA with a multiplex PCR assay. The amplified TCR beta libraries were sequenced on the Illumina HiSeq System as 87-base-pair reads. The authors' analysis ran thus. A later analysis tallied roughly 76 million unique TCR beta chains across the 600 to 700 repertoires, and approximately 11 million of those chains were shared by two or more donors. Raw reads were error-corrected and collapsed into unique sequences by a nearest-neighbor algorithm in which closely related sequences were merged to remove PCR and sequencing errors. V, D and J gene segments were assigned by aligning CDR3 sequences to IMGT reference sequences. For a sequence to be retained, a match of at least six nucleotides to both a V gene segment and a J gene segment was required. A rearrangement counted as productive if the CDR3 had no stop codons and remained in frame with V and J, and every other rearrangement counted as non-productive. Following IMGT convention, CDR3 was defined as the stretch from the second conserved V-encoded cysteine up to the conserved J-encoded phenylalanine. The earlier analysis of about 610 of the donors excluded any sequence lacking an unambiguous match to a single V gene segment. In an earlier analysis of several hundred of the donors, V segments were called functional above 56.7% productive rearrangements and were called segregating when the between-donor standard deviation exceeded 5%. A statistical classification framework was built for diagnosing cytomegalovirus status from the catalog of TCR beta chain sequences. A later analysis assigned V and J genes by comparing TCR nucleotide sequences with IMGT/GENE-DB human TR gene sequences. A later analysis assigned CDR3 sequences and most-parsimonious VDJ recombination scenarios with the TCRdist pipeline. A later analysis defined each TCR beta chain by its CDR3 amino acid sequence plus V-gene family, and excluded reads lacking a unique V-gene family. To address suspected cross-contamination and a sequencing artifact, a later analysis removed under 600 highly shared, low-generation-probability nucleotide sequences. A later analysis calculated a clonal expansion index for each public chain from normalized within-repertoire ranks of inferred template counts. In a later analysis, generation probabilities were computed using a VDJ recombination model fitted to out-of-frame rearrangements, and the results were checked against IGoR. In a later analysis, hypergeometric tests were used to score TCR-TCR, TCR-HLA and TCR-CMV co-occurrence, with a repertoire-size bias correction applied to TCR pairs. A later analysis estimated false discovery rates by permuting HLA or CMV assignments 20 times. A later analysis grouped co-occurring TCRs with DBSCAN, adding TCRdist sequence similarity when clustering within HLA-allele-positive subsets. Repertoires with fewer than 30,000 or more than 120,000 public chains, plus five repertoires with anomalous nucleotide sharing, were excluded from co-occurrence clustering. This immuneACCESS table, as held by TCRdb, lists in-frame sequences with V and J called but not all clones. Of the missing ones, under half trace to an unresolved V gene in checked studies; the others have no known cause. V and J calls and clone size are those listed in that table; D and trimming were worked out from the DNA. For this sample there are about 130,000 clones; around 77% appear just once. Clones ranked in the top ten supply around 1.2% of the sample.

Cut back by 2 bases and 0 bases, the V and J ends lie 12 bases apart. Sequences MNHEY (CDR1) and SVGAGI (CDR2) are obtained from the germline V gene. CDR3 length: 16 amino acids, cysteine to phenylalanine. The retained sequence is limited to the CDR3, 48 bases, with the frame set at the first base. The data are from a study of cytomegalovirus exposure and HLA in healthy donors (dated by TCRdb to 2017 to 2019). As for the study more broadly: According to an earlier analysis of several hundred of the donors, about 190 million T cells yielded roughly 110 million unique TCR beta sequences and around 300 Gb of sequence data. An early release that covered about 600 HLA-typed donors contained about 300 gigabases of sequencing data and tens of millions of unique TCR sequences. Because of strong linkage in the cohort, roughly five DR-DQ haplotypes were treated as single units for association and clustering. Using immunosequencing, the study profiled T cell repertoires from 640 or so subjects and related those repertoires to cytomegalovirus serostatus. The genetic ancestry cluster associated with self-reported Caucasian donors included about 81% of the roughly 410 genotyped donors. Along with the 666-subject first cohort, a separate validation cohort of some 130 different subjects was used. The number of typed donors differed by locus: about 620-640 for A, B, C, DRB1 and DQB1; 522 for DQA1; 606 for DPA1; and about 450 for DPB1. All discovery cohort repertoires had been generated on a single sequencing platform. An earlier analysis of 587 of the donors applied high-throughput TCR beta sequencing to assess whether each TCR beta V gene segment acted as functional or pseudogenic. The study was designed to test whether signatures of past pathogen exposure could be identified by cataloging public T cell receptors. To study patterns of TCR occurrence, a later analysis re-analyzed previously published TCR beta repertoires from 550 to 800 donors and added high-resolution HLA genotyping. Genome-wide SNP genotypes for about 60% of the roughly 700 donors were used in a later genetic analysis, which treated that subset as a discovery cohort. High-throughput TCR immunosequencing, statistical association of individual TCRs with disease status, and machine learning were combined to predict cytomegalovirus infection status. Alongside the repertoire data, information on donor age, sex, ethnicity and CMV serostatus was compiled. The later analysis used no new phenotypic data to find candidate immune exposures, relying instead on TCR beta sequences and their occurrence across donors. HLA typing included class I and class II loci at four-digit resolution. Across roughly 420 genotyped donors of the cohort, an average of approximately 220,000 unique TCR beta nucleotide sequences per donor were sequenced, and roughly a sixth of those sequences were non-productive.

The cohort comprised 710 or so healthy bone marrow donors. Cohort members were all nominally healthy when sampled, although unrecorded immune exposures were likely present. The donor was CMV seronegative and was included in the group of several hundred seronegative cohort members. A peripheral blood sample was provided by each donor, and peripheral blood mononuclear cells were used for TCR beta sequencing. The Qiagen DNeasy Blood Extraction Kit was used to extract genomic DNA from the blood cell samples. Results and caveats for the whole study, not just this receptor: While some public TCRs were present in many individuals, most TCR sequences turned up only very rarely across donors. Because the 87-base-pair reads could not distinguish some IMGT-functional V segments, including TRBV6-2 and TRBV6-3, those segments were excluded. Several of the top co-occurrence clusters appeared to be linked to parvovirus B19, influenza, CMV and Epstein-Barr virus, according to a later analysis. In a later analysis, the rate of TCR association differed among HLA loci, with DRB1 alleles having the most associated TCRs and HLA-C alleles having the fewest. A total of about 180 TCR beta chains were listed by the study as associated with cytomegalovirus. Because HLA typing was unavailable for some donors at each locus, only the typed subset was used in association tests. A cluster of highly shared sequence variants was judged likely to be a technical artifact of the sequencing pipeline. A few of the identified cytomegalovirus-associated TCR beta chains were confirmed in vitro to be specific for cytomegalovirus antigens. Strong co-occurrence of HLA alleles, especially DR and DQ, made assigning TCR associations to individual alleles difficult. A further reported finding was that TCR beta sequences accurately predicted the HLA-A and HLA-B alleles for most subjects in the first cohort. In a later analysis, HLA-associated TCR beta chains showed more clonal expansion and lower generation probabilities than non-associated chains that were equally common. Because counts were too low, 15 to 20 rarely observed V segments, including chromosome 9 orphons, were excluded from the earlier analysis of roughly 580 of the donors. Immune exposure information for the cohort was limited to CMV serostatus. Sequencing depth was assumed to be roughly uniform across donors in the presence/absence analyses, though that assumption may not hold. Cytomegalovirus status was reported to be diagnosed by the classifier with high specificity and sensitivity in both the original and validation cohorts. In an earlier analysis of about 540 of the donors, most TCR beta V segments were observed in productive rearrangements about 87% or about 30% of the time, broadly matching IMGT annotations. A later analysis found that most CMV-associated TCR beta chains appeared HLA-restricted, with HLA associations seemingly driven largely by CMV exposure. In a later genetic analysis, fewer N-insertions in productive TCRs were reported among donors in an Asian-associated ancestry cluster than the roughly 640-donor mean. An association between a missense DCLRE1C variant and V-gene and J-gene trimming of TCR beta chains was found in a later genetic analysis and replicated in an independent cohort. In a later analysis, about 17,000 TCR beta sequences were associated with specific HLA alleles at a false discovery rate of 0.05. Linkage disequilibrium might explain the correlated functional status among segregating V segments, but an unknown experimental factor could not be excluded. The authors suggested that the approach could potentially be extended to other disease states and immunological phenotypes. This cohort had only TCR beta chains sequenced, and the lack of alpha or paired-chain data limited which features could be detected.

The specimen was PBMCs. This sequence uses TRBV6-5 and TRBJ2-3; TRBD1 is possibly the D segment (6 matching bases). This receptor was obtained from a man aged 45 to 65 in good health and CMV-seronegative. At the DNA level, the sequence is TGTGCCAGCAGTTACGGGGCAGGGGCGAGCACAGATACGCAGTATTTT. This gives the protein CASSYGAGASTDTQYF.